This T cell receptor beta chain was recorded in a study of blood T cell repertoires in COVID-19. Looking at the study overall: Whether acute or convalescent, the COVID-19 samples came from the United States, Italy and Spain. The analysed material was cDNA or gDNA that came from T cells, B-cell-depleted T cells, or PBMCs.

The authors' processing: Reference gene primer amplification gave nucleated cell count estimates. Here immunoSEQ multiplex PCR was the method, and the copy in TCRdb shows in-frame clones only, minus some. Clone size and V and J calls were adopted from that table, with D and trimming inferred from the DNA. The table has under 100,000 clones, 83% seen once. The CDR3 has 12 amino acids. V lost 7 bases to trimming and J lost 14 bases, with 15 bases between them. Germline lookup yields CDR1 MRHNA and CDR2 SNTAGT. The chain uses TRBV6-4 and TRBJ1-6; D unclear. The sample consisted of peripheral blood. The receptor comes from a woman aged 60 to 75 with acute or convalescent COVID-19. The CDR3 region is CASIKLGVALHF. CDR3 sequence (DNA): TGTGCCAGCATAAAACTCGGGGTTGCCCTCCACTTT.